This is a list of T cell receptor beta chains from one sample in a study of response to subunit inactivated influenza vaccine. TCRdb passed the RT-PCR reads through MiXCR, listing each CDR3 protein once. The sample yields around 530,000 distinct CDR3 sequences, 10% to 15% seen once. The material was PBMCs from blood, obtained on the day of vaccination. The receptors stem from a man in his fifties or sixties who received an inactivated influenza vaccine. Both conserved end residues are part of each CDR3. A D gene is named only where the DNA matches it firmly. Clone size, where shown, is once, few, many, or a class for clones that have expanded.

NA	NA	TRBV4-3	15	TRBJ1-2	CASSQASQVNYGYTF	TGCGCCAGCAGCCAAGCCTCTCAGGTGAACTATGGCTACACCTTC
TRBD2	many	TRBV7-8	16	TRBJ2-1	CASSLSGRAGYNEQFF	TGTGCCAGCAGCCTTAGCGGGAGGGCCGGTTACAATGAGCAGTTCTTC
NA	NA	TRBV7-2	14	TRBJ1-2	CASSSGRGNYGYTF	TGTGCCAGCAGCTCCGGACGGGGGAACTATGGCTACACCTTC
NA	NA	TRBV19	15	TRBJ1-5	CASSIGGGNNQPQHF	TGTGCCAGTAGTATAGGGGGCGGAAACAATCAGCCCCAGCATTTT
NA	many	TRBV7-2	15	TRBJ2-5	CASSKGDRTQETQYF	TGTGCCAGCAGCAAGGGTGACCGTACCCAAGAGACCCAGTACTTC
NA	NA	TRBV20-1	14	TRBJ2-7	CSAPHGGRGYEQYF	TGCAGTGCCCCGCATGGAGGGAGAGGGTACGAGCAGTACTTC
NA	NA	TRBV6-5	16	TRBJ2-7	CASSSRDLTLSYEQYF	TGTGCCAGCAGTTCCCGGGATCTAACCTTATCCTACGAGCAGTACTTC
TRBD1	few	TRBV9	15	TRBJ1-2	CASSPMTGGNYGYTF	TGTGCCAGCAGCCCAATGACAGGGGGGAACTATGGCTACACCTTC
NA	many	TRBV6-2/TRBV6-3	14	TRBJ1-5	CASETVDSNQPQHF	TGTGCCAGTGAGACAGTCGATAGCAATCAGCCCCAGCATTTT
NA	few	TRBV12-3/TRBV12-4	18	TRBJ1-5	CASSLRDIDSINDQPQHF	TGTGCCAGCAGTTTAAGGGACATCGATTCTATCAACGATCAGCCCCAGCATTTT
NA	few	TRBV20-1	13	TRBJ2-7	CSARGTLSYEQYF	TGCAGTGCTAGGGGGACACTTTCCTACGAGCAGTACTTC
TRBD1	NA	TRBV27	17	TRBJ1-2	CASGSKGTGIPWDGYTF	TGTGCCAGCGGCTCTAAGGGGACAGGGATCCCATGGGATGGCTACACCTTC
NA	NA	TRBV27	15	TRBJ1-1	CASSSRTFMNTEAFF	TGTGCCAGCAGTTCCCGGACATTTATGAACACTGAAGCTTTCTTT
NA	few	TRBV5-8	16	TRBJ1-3	CASSLPGLMSGNTIYF	TGTGCCAGCAGCTTGCCGGGTCTGATGTCTGGAAACACCATATATTTT
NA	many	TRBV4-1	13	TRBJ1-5	CASSPDPRRPQHF	TGCGCCAGCAGCCCTGACCCCCGGCGGCCCCAGCATTTT
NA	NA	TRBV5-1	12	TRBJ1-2	CASSSIVSGYTF	TGCGCCAGCAGCTCCATAGTCTCTGGCTACACCTTC
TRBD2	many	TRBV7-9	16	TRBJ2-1	CASSFDVRPSGGVQFF	TGTGCCAGCAGCTTTGATGTTCGTCCTAGCGGGGGGGTACAGTTCTTC
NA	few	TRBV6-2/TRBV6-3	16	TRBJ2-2	CASSYSRSSITGELFF	TGTGCCAGCAGTTACTCTAGATCAAGCATCACCGGGGAGCTGTTTTTT
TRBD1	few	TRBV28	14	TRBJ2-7	CASSLLQGEYEQYF	TGTGCCAGCAGTTTGCTACAGGGGGAGTACGAGCAGTACTTC
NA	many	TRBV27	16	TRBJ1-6	CASSLLVSSYNSPLHF	TGTGCCAGCAGTTTATTAGTTAGCTCCTATAATTCACCCCTCCACTTT
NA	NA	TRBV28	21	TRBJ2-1	CASSLIGRIADAEGIYNEQFF	TGTGCCAGCAGTTTGATCGGGCGAATAGCGGACGCCGAAGGGATATACAATGAGCAGTTCTTC
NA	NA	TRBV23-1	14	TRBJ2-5	CASSQWDGRETQYF	TGCGCCAGCAGTCAGTGGGACGGAAGGGAGACCCAGTACTTC
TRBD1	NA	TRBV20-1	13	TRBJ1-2	CSVPDRGVYGYTF	TGCAGTGTTCCTGACAGGGGAGTCTACGGCTACACCTTC
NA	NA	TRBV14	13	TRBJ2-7	CASSQVFAYEQYF	TGTGCCAGCAGCCAAGTCTTTGCCTACGAGCAGTACTTC
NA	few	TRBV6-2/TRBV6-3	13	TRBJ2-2	CASSYSHTGELFF	TGTGCCAGCAGTTACTCACACACCGGGGAGCTGTTTTTT
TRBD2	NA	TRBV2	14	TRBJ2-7	CASRTLAGAYEQYF	TGTGCCAGCAGGACACTAGCGGGGGCCTACGAGCAGTACTTC
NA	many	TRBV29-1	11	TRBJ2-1	CSVDVGHKGFF	TGCAGCGTTGATGTGGGCCATAAGGGGTTCTTC
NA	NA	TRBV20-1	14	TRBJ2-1	CSARGLNYYNEQFF	TGCAGTGCTAGAGGACTCAACTACTACAATGAGCAGTTCTTC
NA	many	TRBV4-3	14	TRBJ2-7	CASSQDQGPYEQYF	TGCGCCAGCAGCCAAGACCAGGGGCCCTACGAGCAGTACTTC
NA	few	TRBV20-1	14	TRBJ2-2	CSAPLASATGELFF	TGCAGTGCGCCCCTAGCGAGCGCGACCGGGGAGCTGTTTTTT
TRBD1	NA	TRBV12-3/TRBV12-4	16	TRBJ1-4	CASSPIRQGSREKLFF	TGTGCCAGCAGTCCCATAAGACAGGGTTCGAGGGAAAAACTGTTTTTT
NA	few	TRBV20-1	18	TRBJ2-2	CSARDPRKHSPRSGELFF	TGCAGTGCTAGAGATCCGCGAAAGCACAGCCCAAGGAGCGGGGAGCTGTTTTTT
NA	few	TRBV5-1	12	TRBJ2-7	CASSSQFYEQYF	TGCGCCAGCAGCTCCCAATTTTACGAGCAGTACTTC
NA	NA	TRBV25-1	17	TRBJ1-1	CASNSPVPGRANTEAFF	TGTGCCAGCAATTCTCCTGTCCCGGGGAGGGCCAACACTGAAGCTTTCTTT
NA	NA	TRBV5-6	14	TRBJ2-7	CASSPWGKPYEQYF	TGTGCCAGCAGCCCATGGGGGAAGCCCTACGAGCAGTACTTC
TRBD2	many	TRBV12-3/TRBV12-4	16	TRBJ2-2	CASSFTAGGGTGELFF	TGTGCCAGCAGTTTTACTGCGGGAGGGGGAACCGGGGAGCTGTTTTTT
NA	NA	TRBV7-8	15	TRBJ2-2	CASSLVGWSTGELFF	TGTGCCAGCAGCTTAGTGGGATGGAGCACCGGGGAGCTGTTTTTT
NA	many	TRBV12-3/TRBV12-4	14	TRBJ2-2	CASSGHLLTGELFF	TGTGCCAGCAGTGGTCACCTACTAACCGGGGAGCTGTTTTTT
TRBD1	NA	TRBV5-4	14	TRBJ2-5	CASSHWTGRETQYF	TGTGCCAGCAGCCACTGGACAGGGCGAGAGACCCAGTACTTC
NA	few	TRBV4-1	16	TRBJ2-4	CASSQEGGLGRNIQYF	TGCGCCAGCAGCCAAGAAGGGGGACTTGGACGGAACATTCAGTACTTC
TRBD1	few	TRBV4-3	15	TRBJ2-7	CASSQARTGGHEQYF	TGCGCCAGCAGCCAAGCCAGGACAGGGGGCCACGAGCAGTACTTC
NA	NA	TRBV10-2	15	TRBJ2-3	CASGGGGAVSDTQYF	TGCGCCAGCGGTGGGGGGGGGGCCGTGTCAGATACGCAGTATTTT
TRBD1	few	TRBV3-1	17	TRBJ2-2	CASSQDLGTVNTGELFF	TGTGCCAGCAGCCAAGATCTAGGGACAGTGAACACCGGGGAGCTGTTTTTT
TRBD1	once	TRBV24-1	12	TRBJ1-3	CATSDLGTGLYF	TGTGCCACCAGTGATCTCGGGACAGGCCTATATTTT
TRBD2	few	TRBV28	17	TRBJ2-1	CASRESSGSPPYNEQFF	TGTGCCAGCAGAGAATCTAGCGGGAGCCCCCCTTACAATGAGCAGTTCTTC
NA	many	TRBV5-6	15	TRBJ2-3	CASSLERDSTDTQYF	TGTGCCAGCAGCTTGGAACGGGACTCCACAGATACGCAGTATTTT
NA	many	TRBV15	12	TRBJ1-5	CATTSGTQPQHF	TGTGCCACCACCTCGGGGACTCAGCCCCAGCATTTT
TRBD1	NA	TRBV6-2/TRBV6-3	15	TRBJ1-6	CASSPRTGANSPLHF	TGTGCCAGCAGTCCAAGGACAGGTGCTAATTCACCCCTCCACTTT